This entry lists 28 T cell receptor beta chains sequenced from one sample in a study of blood T cell repertoires in COVID-19. Assay: immunoSEQ multiplex PCR; the TCRdb copy retains only in-frame clones and omits some. The sample consists of more than 100,000 clones, 84% of them appearing once. Input material: peripheral blood. These receptors were obtained from a human donor in a cohort sampled during active or convalescent COVID-19.

The chain links TRBV24-1 to TRBJ1-2, with D perhaps TRBD1 (6 bases). V lost 1 base to trimming and J lost 14 bases, with 16 bases between them. The CDR3 is 13 residues long. Per germline, CDR1 KGHDR and CDR2 SFDVKD. The CDR3 is CATSDLETGRRTF. CDR3 nucleotides: TGTGCCACCAGTGATTTAGAGACAGGACGTCGGACCTTC.

V gene TRBV18 combines with J gene TRBJ2-7; 9 nucleotides match TRBD2. CDR1 and CDR2 from the germline V gene are KGHSH and LQKENI. Trimming at V came to 3 bases and at J to 3 bases, leaving 0 bases not matched to a gene. The CDR3 length is 13 residues. For the CDR3, the DNA is TGTGCCAGCTCACCGACTAGCGGCTACGAGCAGTACTTC. Its protein product is CASSPTSGYEQYF.

CDR3: CASSIARGEQFF. The DNA of the CDR3 is TGTGCCAGCAGTATCGCTAGGGGGGAGCAGTTCTTC. The V and J genes are TRBV6-2 or TRBV6-3 and TRBJ2-1; perhaps TRBD1 as D (6 bases). This CDR3 contains 12 residues. Germline values: CDR1 MNHEY, CDR2 SVGEGT. V lost 5 bases to trimming and J lost 10 bases, with 12 bases between them.

The J gene is TRBJ2-1, the V gene TRBV30, with TRBD1 matching over 7 bases. The V gene end was trimmed by 4 bases and the J gene end by 5 bases; junction bases not matched to a gene: 8. This CDR3 contains 14 residues. From germline, CDR1 is GTSNPN and CDR2 SVGIG (reference sequence). The CDR3 is CAWTVGQDDNEQFF. The CDR3 nucleotides are TGTGCCTGGACCGTTGGACAGGATGACAATGAGCAGTTCTTC.

The gene calls are TRBV7-3 and TRBJ2-3, with D possibly TRBD1 on 6 matching bases. Trimming cost V 4 bases and J 4 bases, with 15 bases left between them. This CDR3 spans 15 amino acids. Germline V gene lookup returns CDR1 SGHTA and CDR2 FQGTGA. The CDR3: CASSSLSTGSDTQYF. DNA of the CDR3: TGTGCCAGCAGCTCTCTTAGTACAGGGTCAGATACGCAGTATTTT.

In its sample, this clone was seen a few times. The rearrangement joins TRBV2 to TRBJ2-2, with a weak D call TRBD2 (6 bases). The CDR3 is 15 residues long. V was shortened by 7 bases and J by 0 bases, with 12 bases between the two germline ends. Per germline, CDR1 SNHLY and CDR2 FYNNEI. The CDR3 region is CASTQEGTNTGELFF. In DNA form, the CDR3 reads TGTGCCAGCACGCAGGAGGGAACGAACACCGGGGAGCTGTTTTTT.

The V and J genes are TRBV11-3 and TRBJ1-2; TRBD1 might be the D (6 bases). The CDR3 has 14 amino acids. Between the trimmed V and J ends, which lost 6 bases and 0 bases, there was a span of 11 bases. Germline loops: CDR1 SGHNT, CDR2 YENEEA. The CDR3 reads CASSPGQSNYGYTF. The CDR3 bases are TGTGCCAGCAGTCCCGGACAGTCTAACTATGGCTACACCTTC. The full variable domain, completed using reference TRBV11-3 and TRBJ1-2, is EAGVVQSPRYKIIEKKQPVAFWCNPISGHNTLYWYLQNLGQGPELLIRYENEEAVDDSQLPKDRFSAERLKGVDSTLKIQPAELGDSAVYLCASSPGQSNYGYTFGSGTRLTVV.

This chain links TRBV6-5 with TRBJ1-6, with TRBD1 as a possible D gene (6 bases). Looked up from germline, CDR1 is MNHEY and CDR2 is SVGAGI. This CDR3 has 16 residues. Trimming took 4 bases from V and 0 from J, leaving 10 bases between them. Here the CDR3 reads CASSFGGTSYNSPLHF. The CDR3 bases are TGTGCCAGCAGTTTTGGGGGCACCTCCTATAATTCACCCCTCCACTTT.

The CDR3 is CASSQELGQLATNEKLFF. The CDR3 region has the DNA TGTGCCAGCAGCCAAGAACTGGGACAGCTCGCAACTAATGAAAAACTGTTTTTT. This chain links TRBV4-2 with TRBJ1-4, with 7 bases that match TRBD1. CDR3 size: 18 residues. Germline CDR1 LGHNA, CDR2 YNFKEQ. Germline trimming cut 0 bases from V and 0 bases from J; bases unmatched to any gene: 7.

Only one count was recorded for this clone. The chain carries TRBV7-2 and TRBJ2-2; 12 nucleotides agree with TRBD1. The V gene's germline CDR1 is SGHTA and CDR2 FQGNSA. CDR3 length equals 14 residues. J gave up 7 bases and V 8 bases, and 5 bases lay outside the gene matches. This CDR3 reads CASRGQGAVGELFF. The CDR3 DNA follows: TGTGCCAGCCGGGGACAGGGGGCTGTCGGGGAGCTGTTTTTT.

The chain recombines TRBV7-9 with TRBJ1-4; D remains ambiguous. Germline assignment: CDR1 SEHNR and CDR2 FQNEAQ (reference sequence). V was cut by 5 bases and J by 6 bases, with 16 bases left in between. This CDR3 is built from 15 residues. CDR3 nucleotide sequence: TGTGCCAGCAGCCTATCAGGCCGTTGGGATGAAAAACTGTTTTTT. Amino acid sequence: CASSLSGRWDEKLFF.

The chain joins TRBV6-5 to TRBJ2-7, with TRBD2 as a possible D gene (5 bases). The CDR3 is made up of 14 amino acids. Looked up from germline, CDR1 is MNHEY and CDR2 is SVGAGI. V lost 7 bases, J lost 0 bases, and 13 bases lay in between. The DNA of the CDR3 is TGTGCCAGCACCGAGAGAGGGAGCTCCTACGAGCAGTACTTC. It specifies CASTERGSSYEQYF.

The chain links TRBV6-1 to TRBJ1-2; D may be TRBD1 (5 bases). The CDR3 extends over 14 amino acids. The germline CDR1 and CDR2 sequences are MNHNS and SASEGT. V gave up 3 bases and J gave up 9 bases, with 17 bases separating them. CDR3 DNA: TGTGCCAGCAGTGAGGGGGGACCGCTTCTTAGCTACACCTTC. Translation gives CASSEGGPLLSYTF.

The rearrangement joins TRBV6-8 to TRBJ2-3; 7 bases are shared with TRBD2. The CDR3 length is 15 residues. The germline V gene has CDR1 MNHGY and CDR2 SAAAGT. The ends lost 6 bases at V and 0 bases at J; junction bases unmatched: 6. In DNA, the CDR3 is TGTGCCAGCAGCCCAAGCGGGGCAAGCACAGATACGCAGTATTTT. Translated, it gives CASSPSGASTDTQYF.

V gene TRBV2 combines with J gene TRBJ2-1, with 8 nucleotides matching TRBD2. The CDR3 runs 15 residues. The V gene's germline CDR1 is SNHLY and CDR2 FYNNEI. Trimming cost V 6 bases and J 0 bases; bases outside gene matches: 4. Here the CDR3 reads CASRIAGSSYNEQFF. Here the CDR3 DNA reads TGTGCCAGCAGAATAGCGGGGAGCTCCTACAATGAGCAGTTCTTC.

V gene TRBV9 combines with J gene TRBJ1-1; 10 positions match TRBD1. CDR1 SGDLS and CDR2 YYNGEE come from the germline V gene. The CDR3 is 15 amino acids. Trimming cost V 4 bases and J 6 bases; bases outside gene matches: 9. DNA of the CDR3: TGTGCCAGCAGCCCCCGACAGGGGGCGCGGGCTGAAGCTTTCTTT. Its protein is CASSPRQGARAEAFF.

This chain connects TRBV29-1 to TRBJ1-4; TRBD1 is a possible D gene (5 bases). Per germline, CDR1 SQVTM and CDR2 ANQGSEA. V was cut by 6 bases and J by 2 bases, with 13 bases left in between. This CDR3 has 14 residues. CDR3 coding DNA: TGCAGCGTGGGGACTTTCTTTACTAATGAAAAACTGTTTTTT. It encodes CSVGTFFTNEKLFF.

The chain links TRBV2 to TRBJ2-3; possibly TRBD1 for D (6 bases). V lost 6 bases and J lost 0, with 10 bases in between. The CDR3 is 14 amino acids. CDR1 SNHLY and CDR2 FYNNEI come from the germline V gene. CDR3 bases: TGTGCCAGCAGCGGGACATTTAGCACAGATACGCAGTATTTT. Protein product: CASSGTFSTDTQYF.

This clone is a singleton in its sample. This sequence joins TRBV11-2 and TRBJ2-1, with D perhaps matching TRBD1 (6 bases). This CDR3 has 15 amino acids. Trimming removed 7 bases from V and 4 bases from J, with 17 bases in between. The germline V gene has CDR1 SGHAT and CDR2 FQNNGV. The CDR3: CASTPGAGTYNEQFF. CDR3 nucleotides: TGTGCCAGCACCCCTGGGGCAGGGACATACAATGAGCAGTTCTTC. The variable domain in full, with the rest retrieved from reference TRBV11-2 and TRBJ2-1, is EAGVAQSPRYKIIEKRQSVAFWCNPISGHATLYWYQQILGQGPKLLIQFQNNGVVDDSQLPKDRFSAERLKGVDSTLKIQPAKLEDSAVYLCASTPGAGTYNEQFFGPGTRLTVL.

The chain links TRBV11-2 to TRBJ1-1; D remains unclear. This CDR3 is 13 amino acids long. Trimming shortened V by 3 bases and J by 3 bases, and 8 bases separated the two germline ends. Germline V gene lookup returns CDR1 SGHAT and CDR2 FQNNGV. CDR3 sequence (DNA): TGTGCCAGCAGCTTTGGAGGGTACACTGAAGCTTTCTTT. Amino acid sequence: CASSFGGYTEAFF.

The chain couples TRBV5-6 to TRBJ1-1, with a possible D match to TRBD1 (5 bases). The V end was cut by 7 bases, the J end by 3 bases, with 16 bases between. The CDR3 extends over 14 amino acids. Germline V gives CDR1 SGHDT, CDR2 YYEEEE. The CDR3: CASQLGLGDTEAFF. The DNA for the CDR3 is TGTGCCAGCCAGCTTGGCTTAGGGGACACTGAAGCTTTCTTT.

In this sample, this clone turned up a few times. CDR3 sequence: CASSLYFLDTVSHTIYF. The CDR3 bases are TGTGCCAGCAGCTTGTATTTCCTGGACACCGTATCTCACACCATATATTTT. The chain recombines TRBV5-6 with TRBJ1-3; perhaps TRBD1 as D (5 bases). The CDR3 totals 17 residues. Germline V CDR1 and CDR2: SGHDT, YYEEEE. V shed 1 base and J shed 8 bases, with 22 bases lying between them.

This clone counts as medium-sized (0.01 to 0.1%). The chain joins TRBV5-1 to TRBJ2-7, with TRBD1 matching over 11 bases. CDR1 and CDR2 from the germline V gene are SGHRS and YFSETQ. The CDR3 totals 14 residues. The J segment lost 2 bases and the V segment lost 4 bases, leaving 2 bases of the junction unmatched. CDR3 region: CASSQDRGPYEQYF. The CDR3 DNA reads as TGCGCCAGCAGCCAGGACAGGGGGCCCTACGAGCAGTACTTC. The full variable domain, with the rest looked up from reference TRBV5-1 and TRBJ2-7, is KAGVTQTPRYLIKTRGQQVTLSCSPISGHRSVSWYQQTPGQGLQFLFEYFSETQRNKGNFPGRFSGRQFSNSRSEMNVSTLELGDSALYLCASSQDRGPYEQYFGPGTRLTVT.

V is TRBV4-1 and J is TRBJ1-1; 8 bases are shared with TRBD1. CDR3 size: 16 residues. Germline lookup yields CDR1 MGHRA and CDR2 YSYEKL. J lost 0 bases, V lost 4 bases, and 7 bases had no gene match. The CDR3 DNA is TGCGCCAGCAGCCTGGACAGGGCCCAAATGAACACTGAAGCTTTCTTT. This codes for CASSLDRAQMNTEAFF.

This clone was detected ten times or more. The chain carries TRBV5-4 and TRBJ1-4; no definite D call. Germline V CDR1 and CDR2: SGHNT, YYREEE (reference sequence). V gave up 3 bases and J gave up 1 base, with 13 bases separating them. The CDR3 is 16 residues long. DNA for the CDR3: TGTGCCAGCAGCTCCGCCGCACAGAGAACTAATGAAAAACTGTTTTTT. Amino acids: CASSSAAQRTNEKLFF.

This clone is a singleton in its sample. The genes are TRBV11-2 and TRBJ2-1; 7 bases are a match to TRBD2. The CDR3 covers 16 residues. Trimming cost V 1 base and J 9 bases; bases outside gene matches: 12. The germline CDR1 and CDR2 sequences are SGHAT and FQNNGV. Here the CDR3 reads CASSLVGLVLNGEQFF. CDR3 nucleotides: TGTGCCAGCAGCTTAGTCGGACTAGTGTTAAACGGTGAGCAGTTCTTC.

The chain has TRBV11-2 and TRBJ2-7; 11 bases fit TRBD2. The ends lost 5 bases at V and 2 bases at J; junction bases unmatched: 2. The CDR3 consists of 14 residues. Germline V gives CDR1 SGHAT, CDR2 FQNNGV. The CDR3 here is CASSTSGGPYEQYF. Written as DNA, the CDR3 is TGTGCCAGCAGCACTAGCGGGGGCCCCTACGAGCAGTACTTC.

This chain joins TRBV5-8 and TRBJ1-2, with D perhaps matching TRBD1 (6 bases). CDR1 and CDR2 (germline): SGHTS, YDEGEE. CDR3 length: 13 residues. Trimming cost V 2 bases and J 4 bases, with 9 bases left between them. As DNA, the CDR3 is TGTGCCAGCAGCTTCGCCAGGGGCTATGGCTACACCTTC. The encoded protein is CASSFARGYGYTF. Based on the CDR3 plus reference TRBV5-8 and TRBJ1-2, the full variable domain is EAGVTQSPTHLIKTRGQQATLRCSPISGHTSVYWYQQALGLGLQFLLWYDEGEERNRGNFPPRFSGRQFPNYSSELNVNALELEDSALYLCASSFARGYGYTFGSGTRLTVV.